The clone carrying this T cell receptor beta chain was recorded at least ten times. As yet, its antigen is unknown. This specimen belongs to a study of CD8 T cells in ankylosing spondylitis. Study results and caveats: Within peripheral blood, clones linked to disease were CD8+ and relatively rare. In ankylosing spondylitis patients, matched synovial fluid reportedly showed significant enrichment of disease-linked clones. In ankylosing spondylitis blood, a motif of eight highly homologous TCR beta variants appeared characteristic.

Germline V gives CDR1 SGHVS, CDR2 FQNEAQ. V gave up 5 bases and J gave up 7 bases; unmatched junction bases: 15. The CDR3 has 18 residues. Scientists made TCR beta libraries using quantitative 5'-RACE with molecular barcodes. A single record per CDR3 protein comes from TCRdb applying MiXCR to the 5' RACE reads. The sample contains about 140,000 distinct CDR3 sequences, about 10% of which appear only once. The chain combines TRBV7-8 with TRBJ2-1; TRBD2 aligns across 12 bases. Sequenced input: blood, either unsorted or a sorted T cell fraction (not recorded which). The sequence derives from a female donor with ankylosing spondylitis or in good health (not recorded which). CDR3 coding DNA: TGTGCCAGCAGCCGCCCTCGGACTAGCGGGAAACCCTTAAATGAGCAGTTCTTC. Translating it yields CASSRPRTSGKPLNEQFF. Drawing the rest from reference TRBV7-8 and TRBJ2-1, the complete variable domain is GAGVSQSPRYKVAKRGQDVALRCDPISGHVSLFWYQQALGQGPEFLTYFQNEAQLDKSGLPSDRFFAERPEGSVSTLKIQRTQQEDSAVYLCASSRPRTSGKPLNEQFFGPGTRLTVL.